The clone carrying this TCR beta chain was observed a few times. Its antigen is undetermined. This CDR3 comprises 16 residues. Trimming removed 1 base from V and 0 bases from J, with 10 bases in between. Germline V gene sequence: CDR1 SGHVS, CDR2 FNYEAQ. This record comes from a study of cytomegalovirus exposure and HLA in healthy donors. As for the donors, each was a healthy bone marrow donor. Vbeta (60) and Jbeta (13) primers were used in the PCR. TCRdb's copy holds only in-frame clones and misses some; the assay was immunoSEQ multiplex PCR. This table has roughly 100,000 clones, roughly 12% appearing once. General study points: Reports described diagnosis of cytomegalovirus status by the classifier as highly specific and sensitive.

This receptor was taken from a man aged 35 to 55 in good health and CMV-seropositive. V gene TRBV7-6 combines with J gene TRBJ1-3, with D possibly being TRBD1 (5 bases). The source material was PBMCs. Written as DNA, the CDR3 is TGTGCCAGCAGCTTAGGACAGCGGGGCTCTGGAAACACCATATATTTT. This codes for CASSLGQRGSGNTIYF.